This is a list of T cell receptor beta chains from one sample in a study of shared clonotypes between healthy human individuals. Assay used: immunoSEQ multiplex PCR; TCRdb lists only in-frame clones, some missing. The data hold millions of clones, with about 92% observed a single time. Specimen: naive CD8+ T cells from PBMCs. These receptors originate from a man aged 18-30 years in good health. Some clones in this sample may be carry-over from other donors' samples. Each CDR3 is given with its conserved first and last residue. Each record gives: D gene, J gene, clone size, V gene, CDR3 protein. The D gene is left open where the match is weak. Only part of the rows carry a size: once, few, many, or a class if the clone is expanded.

. | TRBJ2-1 | . | TRBV11-2 | CASSPPHFYNEQFF
. | TRBJ2-3 | . | TRBV28 | CASSYEGEGDTQYF
. | TRBJ1-3 | . | TRBV6-1 | CASRGQSSGNTIYF
. | TRBJ2-7 | . | TRBV2 | CASSDRVKYEQYF
. | TRBJ1-2 | . | TRBV28 | CASIPGTASYGYTF
TRBD2 | TRBJ2-1 | . | TRBV7-3 | CASSLSGGSSYNEQFF
. | TRBJ2-1 | . | TRBV4-1 | CASSHLEGEQFF
. | TRBJ2-2 | . | TRBV7-6 | CASSLDPGQNTGELFF
TRBD1 | TRBJ1-5 | . | TRBV30 | CAWSQGVVNQPQHF
. | TRBJ1-5 | . | TRBV27 | CASRIQGSNQPQHF
. | TRBJ2-7 | . | TRBV7-6 | CASSLGPSLSGTSYEQYF
. | TRBJ2-7 | . | TRBV9 | CASSVDSDSYEQYF
. | TRBJ2-2 | . | TRBV10-3 | CAISENLMPFGELFF
. | TRBJ1-4 | . | TRBV18 | CASSPPGLGNEKLFF
TRBD2 | TRBJ2-3 | . | TRBV4-3 | CASSHGTSGNTDTQYF
. | TRBJ2-7 | . | TRBV27 | CASTPLLGRAYEQYF
. | TRBJ2-7 | . | TRBV15 | CATSRVPGTYYEQYF
TRBD1 | TRBJ2-7 | . | TRBV11-2 | CASSLGGTGLYEQYF
. | TRBJ2-1 | . | TRBV28 | CASSPEIRGYNEQFF
. | TRBJ2-7 | . | TRBV6-1 | CASSDPGPYEQYF
TRBD2 | TRBJ2-1 | . | TRBV6-6 | CASSPLAGSHNEQFF
. | TRBJ2-7 | once | TRBV11-2 | CASSLHPGTEQYF
. | TRBJ2-1 | . | TRBV27 | CASRSGWSYNEQFF
. | TRBJ2-7 | . | TRBV4-1 | CASSFSASYEQYF
TRBD1 | TRBJ2-4 | . | TRBV29-1 | CSVGNHQGAKNIQYF
TRBD1 | TRBJ2-2 | . | TRBV18 | CASSSPGQEYTGELFF
. | TRBJ2-1 | . | TRBV28 | CASSFPASSFYNEQFF
. | TRBJ2-1 | . | TRBV11-2 | CASSLNRHLYNEQFF
TRBD1 | TRBJ2-7 | . | TRBV25-1 | CASSGTGDMYEQYF
. | TRBJ2-1 | . | TRBV7-2 | CASSLDTGEGDEQFF
. | TRBJ2-5 | . | TRBV9 | CASSWGPQETQYF
. | TRBJ1-1 | . | TRBV27 | CASSLSRAANSEAFF
. | TRBJ1-2 | . | TRBV7-8 | CASSSRGFGYGYTF
. | TRBJ1-2 | . | TRBV28 | CASSEIGTANYGYTF
. | TRBJ2-7 | . | TRBV9 | CASSVDGDSLAYEQYF
. | TRBJ2-3 | . | TRBV4-3 | CASSNGWGTDTQYF
TRBD1 | TRBJ2-1 | . | TRBV18 | CASSPRDRRGYNEQFF
. | TRBJ2-1 | . | TRBV7-2 | CASSPPKVRYEQFF
. | TRBJ2-1 | . | TRBV2 | CASAPRLTYNEQFF